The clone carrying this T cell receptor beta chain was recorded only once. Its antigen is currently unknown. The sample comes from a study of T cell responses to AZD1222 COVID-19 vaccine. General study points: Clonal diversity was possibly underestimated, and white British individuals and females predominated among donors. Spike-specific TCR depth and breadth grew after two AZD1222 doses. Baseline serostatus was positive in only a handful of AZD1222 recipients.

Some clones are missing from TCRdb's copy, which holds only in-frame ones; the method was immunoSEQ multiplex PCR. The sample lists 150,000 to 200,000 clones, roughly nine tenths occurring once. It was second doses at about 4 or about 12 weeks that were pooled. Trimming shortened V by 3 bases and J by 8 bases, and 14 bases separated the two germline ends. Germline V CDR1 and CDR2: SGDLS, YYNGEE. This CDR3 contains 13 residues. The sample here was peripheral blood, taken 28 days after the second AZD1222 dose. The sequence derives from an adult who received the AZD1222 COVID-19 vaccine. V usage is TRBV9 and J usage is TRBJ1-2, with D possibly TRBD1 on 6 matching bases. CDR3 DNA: TGTGCCAGCAGCGCTCCGGCGGGGGGCGGCTACACCTTC. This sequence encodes CASSAPAGGGYTF. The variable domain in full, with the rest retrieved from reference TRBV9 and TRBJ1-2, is DSGVTQTPKHLITATGQRVTLRCSPRSGDLSVYWYQQSLDQGLQFLIQYYNGEERAKGNILERFSAQQFPDLHSELNLSSLELGDSALYFCASSAPAGGGYTFGSGTRLTVV.